A selection of T cell receptor beta chains follows, all from one sample in a study of regulatory T cells in long-lasting Graves disease. From the multiplex PCR reads, TCRdb called clonotypes with MiXCR, one entry per CDR3 protein. The table records around 480,000 distinct CDR3 sequences, 15% to 20% of them present only once. The sample also formed part of further work on T cells in Graves' hyperthyroidism and ophthalmopathy.

The specimen was peripheral blood mononuclear cells (PBMCs), collected at new diagnosis, from a patient treated with antithyroid drugs. The receptor set was obtained from a woman aged 40-65 years with Graves disease. The CDR3 runs from the conserved cysteine through the conserved F or W. D genes are given only for firm matches. Clone size appears in some rows only: once, few, many, or a class for an expanded clone.

J gene	D gene	V gene	clone size	CDR3 DNA	CDR3 protein
TRBJ2-7	.	TRBV27	many	TGTGCCAGCAGTCCCCTCCTAAGGGCCTCCTACGAGCAGTACTTC	CASSPLLRASYEQYF
TRBJ1-2	.	TRBV19	.	TGTGCCACCCAGACAGAGACCTATGGCTACACCTTC	CATQTETYGYTF
TRBJ1-5	.	TRBV29-1	many	TGCAGCGTTGGAACAGGGTTTAATAGCAATCAGCCCCAGCATTTT	CSVGTGFNSNQPQHF
TRBJ2-1	TRBD2	TRBV12-3/TRBV12-4	many	TGTGCCAGCACCCGGGAGGGTAGCGGGGGAGGGATCAATGAGCAGTTCTTC	CASTREGSGGGINEQFF
TRBJ2-5	TRBD1	TRBV5-1	few	TGCGCCAGCCGAATGGGACAGGGCATAGAGACCCAGTACTTC	CASRMGQGIETQYF
TRBJ2-5	.	TRBV7-7	.	TGTGCTAGCAGCTTAGAGGGGGGAAAGACCCAGTACTTC	CASSLEGGKTQYF
TRBJ2-2	TRBD2	TRBV2	many	TGTGCCAGCAGTGAAGTACCGGGGGGAAACACCGGGGAGCTGTTTTTT	CASSEVPGGNTGELFF
TRBJ1-2	.	TRBV6-2/TRBV6-3	many	TGTGCCAGCAGTTACCGGGTGGAGTATGGCTACACCTTC	CASSYRVEYGYTF
TRBJ1-2	.	TRBV6-5	many	TGTGCCAGCAGTTACGTAGACAGGTTCGGGAGCTACACCTTC	CASSYVDRFGSYTF
TRBJ2-7	.	TRBV5-1	.	TGCGCCAGCAGCTCCGCCGGGCCACATTACGAGCAGTACTTC	CASSSAGPHYEQYF
TRBJ2-1	.	TRBV3-1	many	TGTGCCAGCAGCCAAGAGTGGCTAGGTGGAAGCAATGAGCAGTTCTTC	CASSQEWLGGSNEQFF
TRBJ2-7	TRBD2	TRBV3-1	many	TGTGCCAGCAGCCCTGGGCTAGCGGGGTCCTACGAGCAGTACTTC	CASSPGLAGSYEQYF
TRBJ2-5	TRBD2	TRBV12-3/TRBV12-4	many	TGTGCCAGTAGACGCGGGGGATTAAGGGAGACCCAGTACTTC	CASRRGGLRETQYF
TRBJ1-5	.	TRBV2	many	TGTGCCAGCAGTGTGTCAGGGATCAATCAGCCCCAGCATTTT	CASSVSGINQPQHF
TRBJ1-6	.	TRBV4-1	.	TGCGCCGGCAGCCAAGATATTTCCCCCTCTGGGGCCCTCGCAAATTCACCCCTCCACTTT	CAGSQDISPSGALANSPLHF
TRBJ1-1	.	TRBV28	many	TGTGCCAGCGGAGGCCCAATGAACACTGAAGCTTTCTTT	CASGGPMNTEAFF
TRBJ1-5	.	TRBV3-1	many	TGTGCCAGCAGCAACCTGGACAGTCAAAATCAGCCCCAGCATTTT	CASSNLDSQNQPQHF
TRBJ1-3	TRBD1	TRBV7-2	many	TGTGCCAGCAGCTTAGGGCAGTCGGGGGGACAGGCCCGCTCTGGAAACACCATATATTTT	CASSLGQSGGQARSGNTIYF
TRBJ1-2	TRBD1	TRBV6-1	many	TGTGCCAGCAGAGGACAGGGGACTAACTATGGCTACACCTTC	CASRGQGTNYGYTF
TRBJ2-2	TRBD2	TRBV11-2	few	TGTGCCAGCACCGGACTAGCGGGGTTCACCGGGGAGCTGTTTTTT	CASTGLAGFTGELFF
TRBJ2-3	TRBD2	TRBV3-1	many	TGTGCCAGCAGCCAAGACCCCCCTGGACTAGCGGCCACAGATACGCAGTATTTT	CASSQDPPGLAATDTQYF
TRBJ2-6	TRBD1	TRBV19	.	TGTGCCAGTAGTCCCCTTTACGGGGACAGCGAACCGGGTACAGGGGCCAACGTCCTGACTTTC	CASSPLYGDSEPGTGANVLTF
TRBJ1-4	.	TRBV20-1	.	TGCAGTGCTCGAAAGTCTAATGAAAAACTGTTTTTT	CSARKSNEKLFF
TRBJ2-3	TRBD2	TRBV7-8	many	TGTGCCAGCAGCTTTGAGGTCTCTAGCGGTCGCACAGATACGCAGTATTTT	CASSFEVSSGRTDTQYF
TRBJ1-1	.	TRBV20-1	many	TGCAGTGCCGAGATTTCGAACACTGAAGCTTTCTTT	CSAEISNTEAFF
TRBJ1-2	.	TRBV12-3/TRBV12-4	many	TGTGCCAGCAGTGGGGGACCAGATAGCTATGGCTACACCTTC	CASSGGPDSYGYTF
TRBJ2-7	.	TRBV4-1	few	TGCGCCAGCAGCCAAGTTTTGACAGGCACAGGCTACGAGCAGTACTTC	CASSQVLTGTGYEQYF
TRBJ1-2	.	TRBV11-2	many	TGTGCCAGCAGCTTAGGCGGGAATTTTGGCTACACCTTC	CASSLGGNFGYTF
TRBJ2-7	.	TRBV5-1	many	TGCGCCAGCAGCCCGTGGGACCAATTTACTAGCCTAAGGCGCGAGCAGTACTTC	CASSPWDQFTSLRREQYF
TRBJ2-1	.	TRBV18	many	TGTGCCAGCTCACCAGTTCCGGGGAGTCTCAATGAGCAGTTCTTC	CASSPVPGSLNEQFF
TRBJ1-2	.	TRBV24-1	few	TGTGCCACCAGTGATTTTGACAGAACCTATGGCTACACCTTC	CATSDFDRTYGYTF
TRBJ2-5	.	TRBV2	once	TGTGCCGGGGACGGGGGCGACGGGGAGACCCAGTACTTC	CAGDGGDGETQYF
TRBJ1-1	.	TRBV18	few	TGTGCCAGCTCACCGGGGGGGGGTTACACTGAAGCTTTCTTT	CASSPGGGYTEAFF
TRBJ2-7	.	TRBV5-1	.	TGCGCCAGCAGCTATGAGGGACTCGACTACGAGCAGTACTTC	CASSYEGLDYEQYF
TRBJ2-1	.	TRBV12-3/TRBV12-4	.	TGTGCCAGCAGTTTTGAGGGGGCGGGGCACAATGAGCAGTTCTTC	CASSFEGAGHNEQFF
TRBJ2-1	TRBD2	TRBV5-6	.	TGTGCCAGCAGCTCCCTAGCGGGGGGCGGCTATGAGCAGTTCTTC	CASSSLAGGGYEQFF
TRBJ2-1	.	TRBV5-1	few	TGCGCCAGCAGCCGAACTCTTGATGAGCAGTTCTTC	CASSRTLDEQFF
TRBJ1-2	.	TRBV10-2	many	TGCGCCAGCTCACCCGGGGTACAATATGGCTACACCTTC	CASSPGVQYGYTF
TRBJ1-6	.	TRBV5-1	.	TGCGCCAGCAGCCTCTACCGGGACCGCGGAAATTCACCCCTCCACTTT	CASSLYRDRGNSPLHF
TRBJ2-7	TRBD1	TRBV12-3/TRBV12-4	few	TGTGCCAGCAGCCCCGACAGGGTGACCTACGAGCAGTACTTC	CASSPDRVTYEQYF
TRBJ1-1	TRBD1	TRBV18	many	TGTGCCAGCTCACCTTCCGCACAGGGGGTCACTGAAGCTTTCTTT	CASSPSAQGVTEAFF
TRBJ2-4	.	TRBV10-3	many	TGTGCCATCAGTGATCCACGAGAATTTAGCGGCAAAAACATTCAGTACTTC	CAISDPREFSGKNIQYF
TRBJ1-3	.	TRBV11-2	few	TGTGCCAGCAGCCTATGGACAGACCCCCTCTCTGGAAACACCATATATTTT	CASSLWTDPLSGNTIYF
TRBJ1-5	.	TRBV12-3/TRBV12-4	many	TGTGCCAGCAGCCCTACAGGGATCGGTCAGCCCCAGCATTTT	CASSPTGIGQPQHF